This paragraph reports one T cell receptor (beta chain). Its target antigen remains unknown. Qualities for individual bases were not recorded, and no much larger clone is one base off. This sample was taken from a study of blood T cell repertoires in COVID-19 (dated by TCRdb to the early 2020s). With regard to the full study: The collaborator samples originated in the United States, Italy and Spain and spanned the acute and convalescent phases of COVID-19. The material from the prospective study consisted of cDNA or gDNA derived from T cells, B-cell-depleted T cells, or PBMCs. The samples were drawn from the first 160 participants of the ongoing ImmuneRACE study and from roughly 1,300 subjects provided by 6 global collaborators. Deeply sampled blood TCRbeta repertoires from subjects exposed to, actively infected with, or recovered from COVID-19 were included in the dataset. The repertoires were made available in a free public database intended to serve as a resource for research on the immune response to SARS-CoV-2. Where HLA class I and class II types were available, the types were taken from metadata supplied by the sample provider, not from assay-based typing. Sample metadata almost always included a de-identified subject ID, COVID-19 status, age in years and sex. Overall results and qualifications from the work: Clinical and demographic metadata were provided uncurated, with the amount varying by source and participant.

The immunoSEQ Assay, a bias-controlled multiplex PCR, was used to amplify TCRbeta CDR3 regions from genomic DNA. On the study's bioinformatics: Nucleated cell counts per sample were estimated from amplification of reference gene primers within the assay. To quantify the absolute abundance of each unique TCRbeta CDR3 rearrangement, sequence reads were collapsed and filtered. For each sample, productive Simpson clonality was calculated as the square root of Simpson's diversity index over productive rearrangements. TCRdb carries this immuneACCESS record with in-frame sequences only. Its versions omit some clonotypes, under half of them owing to an unresolved V gene in the studies checked, with the rest unexplained. That table gives V, J and clone size, and the DNA gave D and trimming. Present in this sample are fewer than 45,000 clones, around 80% of which were seen just once. Around 15% of the sample comes from the top ten.

Whole blood was collected in K2EDTA tubes by collaborating institutions according to the institutions' own protocols. For TCRbeta analysis, collaborators shipped samples in one of three forms: frozen whole blood, isolated PBMCs, or DNA extracted from either of those sample types. Based on the germline V gene (reference sequence), the CDR1 and CDR2 sequences are LGHDT and YNNKEL. The CDR3 goes from the cysteine to the phenylalanine over 21 residues. The DNA shown is the 63-base CDR3, in frame from base 1. Here V drops 1 base and J drops 4 bases, and the junction holds 17 bases not matched to any gene.

This TCR was sampled from a human donor in a cohort sampled during active COVID-19. Here the chain combines TRBV3-1 (or the pseudogene TRBV3-2) and TRBJ2-2; TRBD1 agrees with 11 junctional bases. Sample: peripheral blood. The DNA sequence is as follows: TGTGCCAGCAGCCAAGTCTTCGCCGGACAGGGGGCTTGGAGGAGCACCGGGGAGCTGTTTTTT. Translated, it gives CASSQVFAGQGAWRSTGELFF.